The 18 T cell receptor beta chains below come from one sample, sequenced in a study of shared clonotypes between healthy human individuals. Profiling relied on immunoSEQ multiplex PCR, and the TCRdb table lists in-frame clones only, not all of them. The sample carries 2,500,000 or so clones, under 95% recorded once. The sample taken for sequencing was naive CD4+ T cells from PBMCs. Subset described: CD45RA+ positively selected. All receptors derive from a young man in good health. Some clones in this sample may be carry-over from other donors' samples.

The chain couples TRBV27 to TRBJ1-6, with TRBD1 identical over 9 bases. Germline CDR1 reads MNHEY; CDR2 reads SMNVEV (reference sequence). This CDR3 has 14 amino acids. The V and J ends lost 3 bases and 8 bases, in that order; junction bases with no gene match: 2. CDR3 residues: CASSLDRGDSPLHF. The CDR3 nucleotides are TGTGCCAGCAGTTTGGACAGGGGCGATTCACCCCTCCACTTT.

This chain connects TRBV7-3 to TRBJ2-3, with a tentative D call TRBD2 (5 bases). Germline V gene sequence: CDR1 SGHTA, CDR2 FQGTGA. Trimming removed 1 base from V and 4 bases from J, with 12 bases in between. The CDR3 contains 15 residues. CDR3 bases: TGTGCCAGCAGCTTAAGAGGGCAGGCTGCAGATACGCAGTATTTT. As protein: CASSLRGQAADTQYF.

Note on this clone: The sample contains more than one DNA sequence encoding this CDR3. The chain is built from TRBV9 and TRBJ1-2; no reliable D call. CDR3 length: 12 residues. V dropped 1 base and J dropped 5 bases, with 6 bases sitting between them. Germline V gives CDR1 SGDLS, CDR2 YYNGEE. The CDR3 protein is CASSVTSYGYTF. The CDR3 bases are TGTGCCAGCAGCGTAACTTCGTATGGCTACACCTTC.

The V and J genes are TRBV30 and TRBJ1-2; D is possibly TRBD1 (5 bases). The ends were cut back, 1 base at V and 7 bases at J, with 13 bases in the middle. Germline CDR1 reads GTSNPN; CDR2 reads SVGIG (reference sequence). The CDR3 spans 13 residues. CDR3 sequence: CAWSGVGLGGYTF. The CDR3 DNA follows: TGTGCCTGGAGTGGCGTGGGGCTCGGTGGCTACACCTTC.

The rearrangement uses TRBV27 and TRBJ1-2; D not certain. The CDR3 spans 13 residues. Germline values: CDR1 MNHEY, CDR2 SMNVEV (reference sequence). V lost 2 bases to trimming and J lost 4 bases, with 8 bases between them. This chain's CDR3 is CASSLKRFYGYTF. Written as DNA, the CDR3 is TGTGCCAGCAGTTTAAAGAGATTCTATGGCTACACCTTC.

The genes are TRBV28 and TRBJ2-2; tentatively, D is TRBD2 (6 bases). Germline lookup yields CDR1 MDHEN and CDR2 SYDVKM. The CDR3 consists of 13 residues. Trimming shortened V by 5 bases and J by 5 bases, and 9 bases separated the two germline ends. CDR3 coding DNA: TGTGCCAGCAGTGGGGGGAAAACCGGGGAGCTGTTTTTT. Translating gives CASSGGKTGELFF.

The CDR3 region is CASSRKGRENTDTQYF. Written as DNA, the CDR3 is TGTGCCAGCAGTCGAAAGGGGCGGGAGAACACAGATACGCAGTATTTT. V is TRBV7-3 and J is TRBJ2-3; 7 bases fit TRBD2. The junction had 11 bases not matched to a gene; V was cut back by 6 bases and J by 2 bases. Germline CDR1 and CDR2: SGHTA and FQGTGA. CDR3 length: 16 residues.

J is TRBJ1-2 and V is TRBV4-3; 8 bases line up with TRBD1. This CDR3 spans 14 amino acids. V was pared by 4 bases and J by 6 bases, with 7 bases of the junction left unmatched. Germline V lookup: CDR1 LGHNA, CDR2 YSLEER. The chain's CDR3 is CASSRTQGANGYTF. The CDR3 bases are TGCGCCAGCAGCCGCACGCAGGGGGCCAATGGCTACACCTTC.

J is TRBJ2-5 and V is TRBV7-2; tentatively, D is TRBD2 (6 bases). There are 14 residues in the CDR3. With 5 bases removed from V and 2 bases from J, the gap between germline ends came to 12 bases. The germline V gene encodes CDR1 SGHTA and CDR2 FQGNSA. The CDR3 bases are TGTGCCAGCAGCGAAAGCGGGTGGCAAGAGACCCAGTACTTC. This translates into CASSESGWQETQYF.

CDR3 in amino acids: CASSGIELETQYF. The DNA of the CDR3 is TGTGCCAGCAGCGGCATCGAGTTGGAGACCCAGTACTTC. The chain is built from TRBV5-5 and TRBJ2-5; D is undetermined. The V gene lost 4 bases and the J gene lost 5 bases, with 12 bases spanning the gap. There are 13 residues in the CDR3. Per germline, CDR1 SGHKS and CDR2 YYEKEE (reference sequence).

The DNA of the CDR3 is TGCGCCAGCAGTCCCCGGACTAGCTCTTACCAAGAGACCCAGTACTTC. Its protein is CASSPRTSSYQETQYF. The chain is built from TRBV5-1 and TRBJ2-5; 8 bases agree with TRBD2. The CDR3 contains 16 residues. With 5 bases clipped from V and 0 bases from J, the junction kept 9 bases outside the gene matches. The germline gives CDR1 SGHRS, CDR2 YFSETQ. The entire variable domain, with the rest obtained from reference TRBV5-1 and TRBJ2-5, is as follows: KAGVTQTPRYLIKTRGQQVTLSCSPISGHRSVSWYQQTPGQGLQFLFEYFSETQRNKGNFPGRFSGRQFSNSRSEMNVSTLELGDSALYLCASSPRTSSYQETQYFGPGTRLLVL.

The chain is built from TRBV25-1 and TRBJ2-2, with a weak D call TRBD1 (5 bases). Trimming took 8 bases from V and 5 from J, leaving 12 bases between them. The CDR3 is made up of 13 amino acids. CDR1 and CDR2 from the germline V gene are MGHDK and SYGVNS. CDR3 protein: CASGQGWTGELFF. The CDR3 nucleotides read TGTGCCAGCGGGCAGGGTTGGACCGGGGAGCTGTTTTTT. Full variable domain (remainder filled in from reference TRBV25-1 and TRBJ2-2): EADIYQTPRYLVIGTGKKITLECSQTMGHDKMYWYQQDPGMELHLIHYSYGVNSTEKGDLSSESTVSRIRTEHFPLTLESARPSHTSQYLCASGQGWTGELFFGEGSRLTVL.

The gene calls are TRBV28 and TRBJ2-7; 11 bases fit TRBD1. Germline V gene sequence: CDR1 MDHEN, CDR2 SYDVKM. This CDR3 spans 18 amino acids. The junction had 12 bases not matched to a gene; V was cut back by 2 bases and J by 3 bases. CDR3 coding DNA: TGTGCCAGCAGTTTAGGCCGGGACAGGGGGATACGGGTCTACGAGCAGTACTTC. This codes for CASSLGRDRGIRVYEQYF.

The genes are TRBV7-2 and TRBJ2-7; the match to TRBD1 covers 9 bases. There are 14 residues in the CDR3. Looked up from germline, CDR1 is SGHTA and CDR2 is FQGNSA. Unmatched junction bases numbered 7, after V lost 1 base and J lost 9 bases. The CDR3 coding sequence is TGTGCCAGCAGCTTAGAGGTTGGGACAGGGAGGCAGTACTTC. It specifies CASSLEVGTGRQYF.

V is TRBV9 and J is TRBJ2-2, with D unclear. The germline CDR1 and CDR2 sequences are SGDLS and YYNGEE. V lost 0 bases and J 9 bases, leaving 12 bases between the germline ends. The CDR3 covers 14 residues. CDR3 amino acids: CASSVDPTPRELFF. As DNA, the CDR3 is TGTGCCAGCAGCGTAGACCCTACGCCCCGGGAGCTGTTTTTT.

This chain uses TRBV5-4 with TRBJ2-2; 9 nucleotides line up with TRBD1. J was trimmed by 3 bases and V by 4 bases; bases with no gene match: 4. The CDR3 runs to 15 residues. Germline V gene sequence: CDR1 SGHNT, CDR2 YYREEE (reference sequence). The CDR3, as DNA: TGTGCCAGCAGCCGACAGGGGGTATACACCGGGGAGCTGTTTTTT. Amino acid sequence: CASSRQGVYTGELFF.

The genes are TRBV7-3 and TRBJ2-6; 8 bases line up with TRBD1. The germline CDR1 and CDR2 sequences are SGHTA and FQGTGA. J was trimmed by 0 bases and V by 5 bases; bases with no gene match: 6. The CDR3 consists of 17 residues. CDR3 residues: CASSVSGTGSGANVLTF. The CDR3 DNA follows: TGTGCCAGCAGCGTATCCGGGACAGGCTCTGGGGCCAACGTCCTGACTTTC.

The chain recombines TRBV11-2 with TRBJ2-5, with 8 bases that match TRBD1. The J call is doubtful: the DNA matches TRBJ2-7 better. CDR3 size: 15 residues. CDR1 and CDR2 from the germline V gene are SGHAT and FQNNGV. The CDR3 DNA follows: TGTGCCAGCAGCTTAGGCGGGGACAGGATCTTCGAGCAGTACTTC. It is translated as CASSLGGDRIFEQYF.